These T cell receptor beta chains were read from a single sample in a study of T-cell memory formation after mild COVID-19. A single record per CDR3 protein comes from TCRdb applying MiXCR to the 5' RACE reads. The sample lists approximately 210,000 distinct CDR3 sequences; approximately 20% were seen once. Material for sequencing was PBMCs or a T cell subset sorted from them (not recorded which). Every receptor here comes from an adult woman who had mild COVID-19 (a few samples of this study predate the infection). Cell type and time point are not known. CDR3s leave out the opening cysteine and the closing phenylalanine or tryptophan. Rows may omit the clone size; those that give it use once, few, many or a size class.

v_call: TRBV9
clone_size: few
j_call: TRBJ2-7
cdr3_length: 12
cdr3_aa: ASSVEGVPYEQY

v_call: TRBV12-3/TRBV12-4
clone_size: many
j_call: TRBJ2-1
cdr3_length: 11
cdr3_aa: ASRHLPVGEQF

v_call: TRBV20-1
clone_size: NA
j_call: TRBJ1-2
cdr3_length: 12
cdr3_aa: SARHDSPNYGYT

v_call: TRBV25-1
clone_size: NA
j_call: TRBJ2-4
cdr3_length: 10
cdr3_aa: ASSLLEGIQY

v_call: TRBV29-1
clone_size: few
j_call: TRBJ1-1
cdr3_length: 9
cdr3_aa: SVGTGAAAF

v_call: TRBV5-1
clone_size: few
j_call: TRBJ2-1
cdr3_length: 13
cdr3_aa: ASSLFAGGNNEQF

v_call: TRBV24-1
clone_size: NA
j_call: TRBJ2-3
cdr3_length: 15
cdr3_aa: ATSDSTFGRSEDTQY

v_call: TRBV20-1
clone_size: NA
j_call: TRBJ1-2
cdr3_length: 10
cdr3_aa: SARLGSSGYT

v_call: TRBV12-5
clone_size: few
j_call: TRBJ1-1
cdr3_length: 13
cdr3_aa: ASGLVMGVRTEAF

v_call: TRBV3-1
clone_size: once
j_call: TRBJ1-4
cdr3_length: 13
cdr3_aa: ASSRFSGGGEKLF

v_call: TRBV12-5
clone_size: NA
j_call: TRBJ1-2
cdr3_length: 10
cdr3_aa: ASGWGLFGYT

v_call: TRBV20-1
clone_size: few
j_call: TRBJ2-7
cdr3_length: 11
cdr3_aa: SAYRQGSYEQY

v_call: TRBV3-1
clone_size: few
j_call: TRBJ2-5
cdr3_length: 12
cdr3_aa: ASSPTTFKETQY

v_call: TRBV18
clone_size: NA
j_call: TRBJ2-7
cdr3_length: 13
cdr3_aa: ASSPPPPGSREQY

v_call: TRBV18
clone_size: few
j_call: TRBJ1-1
cdr3_length: 13
cdr3_aa: ASSPLAGANTEAF

v_call: TRBV7-8
clone_size: few
j_call: TRBJ2-3
cdr3_length: 12
cdr3_aa: ASSLAGLRVLQY

v_call: TRBV5-1
clone_size: many
j_call: TRBJ2-7
cdr3_length: 11
cdr3_aa: ASRRTASYEQY

v_call: TRBV12-3/TRBV12-4
clone_size: few
j_call: TRBJ2-3
cdr3_length: 12
cdr3_aa: ASSLARFTDTQY

v_call: TRBV27
clone_size: NA
j_call: TRBJ1-2
cdr3_length: 13
cdr3_aa: ASKTGDGSNYGYT

v_call: TRBV10-2
clone_size: few
j_call: TRBJ1-3
cdr3_length: 11
cdr3_aa: ASSDRGGNTIY

v_call: TRBV2
clone_size: NA
j_call: TRBJ1-1
cdr3_length: 11
cdr3_aa: ASSYDRRTEAF

v_call: TRBV20-1
clone_size: few
j_call: TRBJ2-1
cdr3_length: 13
cdr3_aa: SARAGVVSYNEQF

v_call: TRBV5-1
clone_size: NA
j_call: TRBJ1-2
cdr3_length: 14
cdr3_aa: ASSTEPPGALYGYT

v_call: TRBV10-3
clone_size: NA
j_call: TRBJ2-7
cdr3_length: 14
cdr3_aa: AISEPDKVVIYEQY

v_call: TRBV20-1
clone_size: few
j_call: TRBJ2-7
cdr3_length: 14
cdr3_aa: SARGAGAQRQYEQY

v_call: TRBV4-1
clone_size: NA
j_call: TRBJ1-1
cdr3_length: 10
cdr3_aa: ASSQGGTRAF

v_call: TRBV12-3/TRBV12-4
clone_size: NA
j_call: TRBJ1-4
cdr3_length: 10
cdr3_aa: ASSLNSGKLF

v_call: TRBV7-9
clone_size: NA
j_call: TRBJ1-5
cdr3_length: 13
cdr3_aa: ASSGSGVYNQPQH

v_call: TRBV7-3
clone_size: NA
j_call: TRBJ1-2
cdr3_length: 12
cdr3_aa: ASSLNPTGDGYT

v_call: TRBV25-1
clone_size: few
j_call: TRBJ1-4
cdr3_length: 14
cdr3_aa: ASSEYGGQRDEKLF

v_call: TRBV7-9
clone_size: few
j_call: TRBJ1-5
cdr3_length: 12
cdr3_aa: ASSLVPSEQPQH

v_call: TRBV5-1
clone_size: few
j_call: TRBJ1-2
cdr3_length: 11
cdr3_aa: ASSDWGGDGYT

v_call: TRBV12-3/TRBV12-4
clone_size: many
j_call: TRBJ2-1
cdr3_length: 10
cdr3_aa: ASSFPRNEQF

v_call: TRBV24-1
clone_size: few
j_call: TRBJ2-1
cdr3_length: 13
cdr3_aa: ATSDNSGSHNEQF

v_call: TRBV5-1
clone_size: few
j_call: TRBJ2-3
cdr3_length: 19
cdr3_aa: ASSLARGGSTSGANTDTQY

v_call: TRBV27
clone_size: few
j_call: TRBJ1-1
cdr3_length: 9
cdr3_aa: ASSGGTEAF

v_call: TRBV25-1
clone_size: few
j_call: TRBJ1-4
cdr3_length: 11
cdr3_aa: ASRNRGIEKLF

v_call: TRBV11-2
clone_size: few
j_call: TRBJ1-1
cdr3_length: 13
cdr3_aa: ASSRTGGYDTEAF

v_call: TRBV11-2
clone_size: many
j_call: TRBJ2-2
cdr3_length: 13
cdr3_aa: ASSPLLGNTGELF

v_call: TRBV9
clone_size: NA
j_call: TRBJ2-3
cdr3_length: 12
cdr3_aa: ASSVEQGTDTQY

v_call: TRBV29-1
clone_size: NA
j_call: TRBJ1-2
cdr3_length: 12
cdr3_aa: SVDPTGAETCYT

v_call: TRBV12-5
clone_size: NA
j_call: TRBJ2-7
cdr3_length: 10
cdr3_aa: ASGMVGNEQY

v_call: TRBV12-3/TRBV12-4
clone_size: NA
j_call: TRBJ2-3
cdr3_length: 11
cdr3_aa: ASSLFWTDTQY

v_call: TRBV7-2
clone_size: few
j_call: TRBJ2-7
cdr3_length: 11
cdr3_aa: ANPTGITYEQY

v_call: TRBV4-1
clone_size: few
j_call: TRBJ2-1
cdr3_length: 16
cdr3_aa: ASSQVFRDRGSRDEQF

v_call: TRBV12-3/TRBV12-4
clone_size: few
j_call: TRBJ1-1
cdr3_length: 10
cdr3_aa: ASSRTGLEAF

v_call: TRBV5-6
clone_size: few
j_call: TRBJ1-4
cdr3_length: 12
cdr3_aa: ASSPGQINEKLF

v_call: TRBV24-1
clone_size: many
j_call: TRBJ2-3
cdr3_length: 12
cdr3_aa: ATRPGLPTDTQY

v_call: TRBV7-2
clone_size: few
j_call: TRBJ1-2
cdr3_length: 12
cdr3_aa: ASSLQASFYGCT

v_call: TRBV19
clone_size: many
j_call: TRBJ2-2
cdr3_length: 12
cdr3_aa: ASNSLGNTGELF

v_call: TRBV11-2
clone_size: NA
j_call: TRBJ1-5
cdr3_length: 13
cdr3_aa: ASSRTPYSNQPQH

v_call: TRBV4-3
clone_size: NA
j_call: TRBJ2-3
cdr3_length: 15
cdr3_aa: ASSQVGQWGITDTQY

v_call: TRBV12-3/TRBV12-4
clone_size: NA
j_call: TRBJ2-5
cdr3_length: 13
cdr3_aa: ASSLKGFAGETQY

v_call: TRBV6-5
clone_size: NA
j_call: TRBJ1-1
cdr3_length: 12
cdr3_aa: ASRAGLTTGEAF

v_call: TRBV20-1
clone_size: many
j_call: TRBJ2-7
cdr3_length: 15
cdr3_aa: SASPIPGQGRPYEQY

v_call: TRBV4-2
clone_size: many
j_call: TRBJ2-5
cdr3_length: 13
cdr3_aa: ASSVSGGAGETQY

v_call: TRBV12-3/TRBV12-4
clone_size: many
j_call: TRBJ2-5
cdr3_length: 11
cdr3_aa: ASTLAGGETQY